A selection of T cell receptor beta chains follows, all from one sample in a study of blood T cells in healthy people across ages. TCRdb passed the 5' RACE reads through MiXCR, listing each CDR3 protein once. The sample has roughly 2 million distinct CDR3 sequences, about 50% seen once. Sequencing used blood. The receptors here all came from a woman in her 40s in good health. CDR3s include the opening cysteine and the closing phenylalanine or tryptophan. D genes are given only for firm matches. Clone size is given for some rows only: seen once, a few or many times, or a class if the clone is expanded.

CDR3aa,CDR3nt,v_gene,d_gene,j_gene,abundance
CASSATGQAGNTIYF,TGTGCCAGCAGTGCGACCGGACAGGCTGGAAACACCATATATTTT,TRBV6-5,TRBD1,TRBJ1-3,NA
CAGSYSRGGTEAFF,TGTGCCGGCAGTTACTCAAGGGGGGGCACTGAAGCTTTCTTT,TRBV6-5,NA,TRBJ1-1,NA
CASSSLLTSGSLEAYNEQYF,TGTGCCAGCAGCTCCCTCCTGACTAGCGGGAGTCTTGAGGCCTACAATGAGCAGTACTTC,TRBV7-9,TRBD2,TRBJ2-7,NA
CASSSSWGYNEQFF,TGTGCCAGCAGTTCCTCCTGGGGGTACAATGAGCAGTTCTTC,TRBV6-5,NA,TRBJ2-1,few
CSARDSGVPNIGPQYF,TGCAGTGCTAGAGATTCGGGGGTCCCTAATATCGGGCCCCAGTACTTC,TRBV20-1,NA,TRBJ2-7,once
CASSQPRLGESHEQFF,TGTGCCAGCAGCCAACCACGACTAGGCGAATCCCATGAGCAGTTCTTC,TRBV3-1,NA,TRBJ2-1,NA
CASSLTLAGDGETQYF,TGTGCCAGCAGCTTAACTCTAGCGGGGGACGGTGAGACCCAGTACTTC,TRBV7-6,TRBD2,TRBJ2-5,NA
CASSLFPSGTGVETQYF,TGTGCCAGCAGTTTATTCCCCTCTGGGACAGGGGTAGAGACCCAGTACTTC,TRBV28,TRBD1,TRBJ2-5,once
CASSQTEILAKNIQYF,TGTGCCAGCAGCCAAACAGAGATTTTAGCCAAAAACATTCAGTACTTC,TRBV3-1,NA,TRBJ2-4,few
CASSLLTAQETQYF,TGCGCCAGCAGCTTGCTGACAGCCCAAGAGACCCAGTACTTC,TRBV5-1,NA,TRBJ2-5,many
CASSARGQETNEQFF,TGTGCCAGCAGCGCTCGAGGACAGGAGACAAATGAGCAGTTCTTC,TRBV9,TRBD1,TRBJ2-1,few
CASSRNRARGYNEQFF,TGTGCCAGCAGCCGCAATCGAGCCCGGGGCTACAATGAGCAGTTCTTC,TRBV5-6,NA,TRBJ2-1,NA
CASRTGESPLHF,TGTGCCAGCAGGACCGGAGAATCACCCCTCCACTTT,TRBV2,NA,TRBJ1-6,few
CASSRAQFWGYTF,TGCGCCAGCAGCCGAGCCCAGTTTTGGGGCTACACCTTC,TRBV4-1,NA,TRBJ1-2,NA
CASSLASGGGFNEQFF,TGCGCCAGCAGCTTGGCCTCTGGGGGCGGATTCAATGAGCAGTTCTTC,TRBV5-1,NA,TRBJ2-1,NA
CASSQASGGANEQFF,TGCGCCAGCAGCCAGGCCAGCGGGGGGGCGAATGAGCAGTTCTTC,TRBV4-3,TRBD2,TRBJ2-1,many
CSARDLVVASYEQYF,TGCAGTGCTAGAGATCTCGTAGTGGCCTCCTACGAGCAGTACTTC,TRBV20-1,NA,TRBJ2-7,NA
CSADDRANTEAFF,TGCAGTGCCGATGACAGGGCGAACACTGAAGCTTTCTTT,TRBV20-1,TRBD1,TRBJ1-1,NA
CASSLAVGTSYEQYF,TGCGCCAGCAGCTTGGCCGTGGGGACCTCCTACGAGCAGTACTTC,TRBV5-1,NA,TRBJ2-7,few
CSARGRNNQPQHF,TGCAGTGCTAGAGGACGAAACAATCAGCCCCAGCATTTT,TRBV20-1,NA,TRBJ1-5,NA
CASSVQGQGYGYTF,TGTGCCAGCAGTGTTCAGGGGCAGGGCTATGGCTACACCTTC,TRBV6-1,NA,TRBJ1-2,NA
CASSLFRRGGLEETQYF,TGTGCCAGCAGCTTATTTCGGCGGGGGGGCCTTGAAGAGACCCAGTACTTC,TRBV7-6,TRBD2,TRBJ2-5,NA
CASSKVAGLGTQYF,TGTGCCAGCAGCAAAGTCGCGGGACTCGGGACCCAGTACTTC,TRBV21-1,NA,TRBJ2-5,few
CSVTGAGYGYTF,TGCAGCGTGACAGGAGCAGGTTATGGCTACACCTTC,TRBV29-1,NA,TRBJ1-2,few
CASSRAGVNYGYTF,TGCGCCAGCAGCCGGGCGGGGGTGAACTATGGCTACACCTTC,TRBV5-1,NA,TRBJ1-2,NA
CASSQVGGRIYEQYF,TGTGCCAGCAGCCAAGTAGGAGGACGGATATACGAGCAGTACTTC,TRBV14,NA,TRBJ2-7,NA
CASSLQEGQRSYTDTQYF,TGCGCCAGCAGCCTCCAGGAAGGACAGAGGAGTTACACAGATACGCAGTATTTT,TRBV4-1,NA,TRBJ2-3,NA
CATTGTGGPEQFF,TGCGCCACAACCGGGACAGGGGGCCCTGAGCAGTTCTTC,TRBV12-3/TRBV12-4,TRBD1,TRBJ2-1,NA
CASSFSTAPGDTQYF,TGCGCCAGCAGCTTTTCTACAGCACCCGGGGATACGCAGTATTTT,TRBV5-1,NA,TRBJ2-3,few